Below are 29 T cell receptor beta chains sequenced from a single sample in a study of blood T cell repertoires in COVID-19. Sequenced by immunoSEQ multiplex PCR; TCRdb stores in-frame clones only, minus some. The profile shows roughly 120,000 clones, about 85% of them singletons. Material: peripheral blood. These receptors came from a man aged 35-49 years with acute or convalescent COVID-19.

Comments on this clone: This sample includes further DNA sequences coding for the same CDR3. This chain uses TRBV6-5 with TRBJ1-5; 8 bases align to TRBD1. Germline values: CDR1 MNHEY, CDR2 SVGAGI. This CDR3 comprises 15 residues. V was clipped by 8 bases and J by 0 bases; unmatched bases: 6. In nucleotides, the CDR3 is TGTGCCAGCCGCAAGGACAGGGCTAGCAATCAGCCCCAGCATTTT. Its translation is CASRKDRASNQPQHF.

The V gene is TRBV6-1, the J gene TRBJ2-5; 10 positions match TRBD1. The CDR3 covers 14 residues. Germline lookup yields CDR1 MNHNS and CDR2 SASEGT. The V gene end was trimmed by 3 bases and the J gene end by 4 bases; junction bases not matched to a gene: 2. CDR3 DNA: TGTGCCAGCAGTGATGACAGGGGGCGAGAGACCCAGTACTTC. Its protein product is CASSDDRGRETQYF.

The chain uses TRBV6-5 and TRBJ2-1; D is uncertain. V lost 8 bases, J lost 4 bases, and 18 bases lay in between. The germline V gene encodes CDR1 MNHEY and CDR2 SVGAGI. This CDR3 comprises 15 residues. CDR3 loop: CASRPWSSRYNEQFF. The CDR3 region has the DNA TGTGCCAGCCGTCCATGGAGTTCTAGGTACAATGAGCAGTTCTTC.

The table lists this clone with a count of one. CDR3 nucleotides: TGTGCCAGCAGCCAAGAGAGCTCTGGAAACACCATATATTTT. Translation gives CASSQESSGNTIYF. The genes are TRBV7-2 and TRBJ1-3; D call uncertain. There are 14 residues in the CDR3. Germline values: CDR1 SGHTA, CDR2 FQGNSA. Trimming removed 5 bases from V and 0 bases from J, with 8 bases in between.

The chain links TRBV10-1 to TRBJ1-6; 7 bases line up with TRBD1. CDR3 length equals 15 residues. Germline V CDR1 and CDR2: WNHNN, SYGVQD (reference sequence). The V segment lost 6 bases and the J segment 13 bases; nucleotides outside the gene matches: 15. CDR3 sequence reads: CASRRDRKIWTPLHF. The CDR3 region has the DNA TGCGCCAGCAGGCGGGACAGAAAAATTTGGACCCCCCTCCACTTT.

The chain uses TRBV7-8 and TRBJ1-5, with D hard to call. There are 12 residues in the CDR3. V was shortened by 5 bases and J by 11 bases, with 13 bases between the two germline ends. Germline V gene lookup returns CDR1 SGHVS and CDR2 FQNEAQ. CDR3 bases: TGTGCCAGCAGCCTCGGAGGAGCGTCCCAGCATTTT. Protein product: CASSLGGASQHF.

This clone was seen only a few times. This chain uses TRBV29-1 with TRBJ1-5; 7 bases are shared with TRBD1. The CDR3 spans 15 residues. Germline CDR1 and CDR2: SQVTM and ANQGSEA. Trimming took 2 bases from V and 2 from J; bases not matched to a gene: 6. CDR3 in amino acids: CSVEKGAGGNQPQHF. CDR3 nucleotides: TGCAGCGTTGAAAAGGGGGCTGGAGGCAATCAGCCCCAGCATTTT. Using reference TRBV29-1 and TRBJ1-5 for the parts outside the CDR3, the full variable domain is SAVISQKPSRDICQRGTSLTIQCQVDSQVTMMFWYRQQPGQSLTLIATANQGSEATYESGFVIDKFPISRPNLTFSTLTVSNMSPEDSSIYLCSVEKGAGGNQPQHFGDGTRLSIL.

The chain joins TRBV19 to TRBJ2-7; 9 bases are shared with TRBD1. The V gene end was trimmed by 3 bases and the J gene end by 5 bases; junction bases not matched to a gene: 8. CDR3 length: 15 amino acids. Per germline, CDR1 LNHDA and CDR2 SQIVND (reference sequence). Here the CDR3 reads CASSIWGTGRHEQYF. As DNA, the CDR3 is TGTGCCAGTAGTATTTGGGGGACAGGGCGTCACGAGCAGTACTTC.

V is TRBV3-1 (or the pseudogene TRBV3-2) and J is TRBJ2-7; D remains unclear. Trimming took off 3 bases at V and 6 bases at J, with 12 bases between the two ends. The length of the CDR3 is 13 residues. In germline, CDR1 is LGHDT, CDR2 YNNKEL (reference sequence). CDR3: CASSQTSNSEQYF. CDR3 nucleotides: TGTGCCAGCAGCCAGACATCGAATTCCGAGCAGTACTTC.

This chain joins TRBV18 and TRBJ2-3; possibly TRBD2 for D (5 bases). The V end lost 6 bases, the J end lost 1 base, and 11 bases lay between the germline ends. Germline CDR1 KGHSH, CDR2 LQKENI. The CDR3 runs 14 residues. The CDR3 loop is CASSRGKGTDTQYF. CDR3 DNA sequence: TGTGCCAGCTCGCGAGGGAAGGGCACAGATACGCAGTATTTT.

The chain has TRBV5-1 and TRBJ1-6; D unclear. CDR1 SGHRS and CDR2 YFSETQ come from the germline V gene. Trimming removed 3 bases from V and 2 bases from J, with 6 bases in between. The CDR3 spans 14 residues. The CDR3 sequence is CASSSGAYNSPLHF. The CDR3, as DNA: TGCGCCAGCAGCTCCGGGGCCTATAATTCACCCCTCCACTTT.

The chain has TRBV19 and TRBJ1-2, with 10 bases that match TRBD1. CDR3 length equals 14 residues. Trimming removed 1 base from V and 8 bases from J; junction bases left unmatched: 4. CDR1 and CDR2 (germline): LNHDA, SQIVND (reference sequence). The CDR3 DNA is TGTGCCAGTAGTATAGGCGGACAGGGGGTAGGCTACACCTTC. Encoded protein: CASSIGGQGVGYTF.

The chain recombines TRBV19 with TRBJ1-4; D is unresolved. CDR1 is LNHDA, CDR2 SQIVND, per germline (reference sequence). Trimming cost V 7 bases and J 7 bases, with 22 bases left between them. The CDR3 sequence is 16 residues long. Written as DNA, the CDR3 is TGTGCCAGTACTATTAGTGCTCGCAGGCGGGGTGAAAAACTGTTTTTT. This codes for CASTISARRRGEKLFF.

The genes are TRBV7-2 and TRBJ2-5, with D perhaps matching TRBD2 (6 bases). Looked up from germline, CDR1 is SGHTA and CDR2 is FQGNSA. Trimming removed 1 base at V and 7 bases at J, with 13 bases between. CDR3 length: 14 amino acids. CDR3 amino acids: CASSLGPNGGTQYF. For the CDR3, the DNA is TGTGCCAGCAGCTTAGGACCAAACGGGGGGACCCAGTACTTC.

This rearrangement joins TRBV20-1 to TRBJ2-2, with 8 bases that match TRBD2. The CDR3 totals 14 residues. CDR1 is DFQATT and CDR2 is SNEGSKA in the germline V gene (reference sequence). V dropped 3 bases and J dropped 7; count of bases not matched to a gene: 7. Here the CDR3 reads CSASFGGAVGELFF. The CDR3 coding sequence is TGCAGTGCTAGTTTCGGGGGGGCCGTCGGGGAGCTGTTTTTT.

The chain has TRBV3-1 (or the pseudogene TRBV3-2) and TRBJ1-2; the match to TRBD1 covers 8 bases. CDR1 is LGHDT and CDR2 is YNNKEL in the germline V gene (reference sequence). This CDR3 has 16 amino acids. V shed 5 bases, J shed 0 bases, and the junction held 8 bases outside the gene matches. CDR3 amino acids: CASSSQGARANYGYTF. As DNA, the CDR3 is TGTGCCAGCAGCTCTCAGGGGGCCAGAGCTAACTATGGCTACACCTTC.

This chain links TRBV3-1 (or the pseudogene TRBV3-2) with TRBJ1-1; a possible D gene is TRBD1 (5 bases). Germline CDR1 LGHDT, CDR2 YNNKEL (reference sequence). The CDR3 spans 16 residues. The V end was cut by 2 bases, the J end by 1 base, with 14 bases between. CDR3 nucleotides: TGTGCCAGCAGCCAAAGTTACGGGGGACCGAACACTGAAGCTTTCTTT. This encodes CASSQSYGGPNTEAFF.

This chain connects TRBV5-1 to TRBJ1-2, with D perhaps matching TRBD1 (5 bases). The germline V and J ends were trimmed by 4 bases and 6 bases, with 19 bases remaining between them. Germline V gene sequence: CDR1 SGHRS, CDR2 YFSETQ. The CDR3 runs to 15 residues. For the CDR3, the DNA is TGCGCCAGCAGCCCCACAGGCCCCTTCCGAGATGGCTACACCTTC. This translates into CASSPTGPFRDGYTF.

A single count supports this clone. The V and J genes are TRBV11-2 and TRBJ1-6; weak D call: TRBD1 (6 bases). Trimming pared 4 bases from V and 0 bases from J, leaving 16 bases between. This CDR3 is 18 amino acids long. Germline V gene lookup returns CDR1 SGHAT and CDR2 FQNNGV. The CDR3 protein is CASSSGGGGLSYNSPLHF. The CDR3 DNA reads TGTGCCAGCAGCTCCGGAGGGGGGGGACTCTCCTATAATTCACCCCTCCACTTT.

This sequence joins TRBV7-3 and TRBJ1-5; D is undetermined. This CDR3 has 14 amino acids. Germline values: CDR1 SGHTA, CDR2 FQGTGA. Trimming stripped 2 bases from V and 0 bases from J, with 5 bases between. The CDR3 region is CASSLRYSNQPQHF. In DNA, the CDR3 is TGTGCCAGCAGCTTACGCTATAGCAATCAGCCCCAGCATTTT.

The genes are TRBV28 and TRBJ2-4; 10 nucleotides align to TRBD2. The V gene end was trimmed by 6 bases and the J gene end by 1 base; junction bases not matched to a gene: 3. Germline CDR1 is MDHEN and CDR2 is SYDVKM. There are 15 residues in the CDR3. CDR3 coding DNA: TGTGCCAGCAGCATTAGCGGGAGGGCCAAAAACATTCAGTACTTC. Translation gives CASSISGRAKNIQYF.

The V and J genes are TRBV7-9 and TRBJ2-5; TRBD2 aligns across 9 bases. The V gene's germline CDR1 is SEHNR and CDR2 FQNEAQ (reference sequence). The CDR3 runs 14 residues. The trim removed 2 bases at V and 5 bases at J, leaving 3 bases unmatched. For the CDR3, the DNA is TGTGCCAGCAGCTTAAGCGGGGGGATGGAGACCCAGTACTTC. As protein: CASSLSGGMETQYF.

This chain connects TRBV9 to TRBJ2-7; a possible D gene is TRBD1 (5 bases). CDR1 SGDLS and CDR2 YYNGEE come from the germline V gene. V was cut by 4 bases and J by 5 bases, with 19 bases left in between. The CDR3 runs 15 residues. CDR3 sequence: CASSYAGQGRDEQYF. The CDR3 coding sequence is TGTGCCAGCAGCTATGCAGGGCAGGGTCGGGACGAGCAGTACTTC.

The chain carries TRBV27 and TRBJ1-3; D call uncertain. The CDR3 spans 13 residues. V gave up 6 bases and J gave up 4 bases, with 10 bases separating them. The germline V gene encodes CDR1 MNHEY and CDR2 SMNVEV (reference sequence). The CDR3 DNA is TGTGCCAGCAGCCCCTGGGCCGGAAACACCATATATTTT. Its translation is CASSPWAGNTIYF.

The rearrangement links TRBV6-5 to TRBJ2-7, with 11 bases fitting TRBD2. The V segment lost 2 bases and the J segment 2 bases; nucleotides outside the gene matches: 2. Germline CDR1 and CDR2: MNHEY and SVGAGI. This CDR3 comprises 15 residues. In DNA form, the CDR3 reads TGTGCCAGCAGTTACGTAGCGGGAGGGCCCTACGAGCAGTACTTC. Amino acid sequence: CASSYVAGGPYEQYF.

J is TRBJ2-3 and V is TRBV3-1 (or the pseudogene TRBV3-2), with a possible D match to TRBD1 (6 bases). Germline CDR1 LGHDT, CDR2 YNNKEL (reference sequence). V gave up 3 bases and J gave up 2 bases, with 21 bases separating them. The CDR3 is 18 amino acids. CDR3 region: CASSHPLGQWRITDTQYF. In DNA form, the CDR3 reads TGTGCCAGCAGCCACCCCCTTGGACAGTGGCGGATCACAGATACGCAGTATTTT.

There are a few counts of this clone. The chain links TRBV3-1 (or the pseudogene TRBV3-2) to TRBJ1-6, with TRBD1 identical over 7 bases. The CDR3 sequence is 17 residues long. Germline V gene lookup returns CDR1 LGHDT and CDR2 YNNKEL (reference sequence). Trimming cost V 4 bases and J 0 bases; bases outside gene matches: 6. The CDR3 DNA is TGTGCCAGCAGCCTCGGACAGGCGTTCTCCTATAATTCACCCCTCCACTTT. It encodes CASSLGQAFSYNSPLHF.

The V gene is TRBV7-3, the J gene TRBJ1-6; D not certain. The V gene's germline CDR1 is SGHTA and CDR2 FQGTGA. Trimming removed 5 bases at V and 2 bases at J, with 16 bases between. There are 17 residues in the CDR3. The CDR3 coding sequence is TGTGCCAGCAGCCCCCCCCGGGGAGGCCCCTATAATTCACCCCTCCACTTT. Residues: CASSPPRGGPYNSPLHF.

The genes are TRBV25-1 and TRBJ1-1; TRBD1 aligns across 9 bases. Trimming took 4 bases from V and 2 from J; bases not matched to a gene: 8. Germline CDR1 and CDR2: MGHDK and SYGVNS. This CDR3 is 16 amino acids long. The CDR3 DNA reads as TGTGCCAGCAGTGGGCACAGGGGGCTCGGAAACACTGAAGCTTTCTTT. Translating gives CASSGHRGLGNTEAFF.